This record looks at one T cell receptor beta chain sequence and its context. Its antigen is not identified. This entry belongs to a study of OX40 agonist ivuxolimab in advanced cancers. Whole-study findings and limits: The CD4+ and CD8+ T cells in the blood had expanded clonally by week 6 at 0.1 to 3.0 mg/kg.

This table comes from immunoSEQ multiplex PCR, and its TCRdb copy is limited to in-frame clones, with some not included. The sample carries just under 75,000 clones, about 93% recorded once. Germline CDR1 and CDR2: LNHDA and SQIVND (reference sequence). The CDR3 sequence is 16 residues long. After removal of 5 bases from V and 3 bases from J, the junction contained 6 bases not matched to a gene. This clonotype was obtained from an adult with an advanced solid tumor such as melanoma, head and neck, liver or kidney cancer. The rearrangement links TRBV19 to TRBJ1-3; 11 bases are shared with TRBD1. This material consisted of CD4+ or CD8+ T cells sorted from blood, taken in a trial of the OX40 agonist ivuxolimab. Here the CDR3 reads CASSPRTGGGGNTIYF. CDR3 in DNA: TGTGCCAGTAGTCCCCGGACAGGGGGCGGTGGAAACACCATATATTTT.